This T cell receptor (beta chain) was captured in a study of shared clonotypes between healthy human individuals. Study-wide background: Contributing individuals were two females and a few males aged 18 to 49. Study-level points and caveats: An anticipated effect of sequencing depth on clonotype sharing among donors was recognized.

With V trimmed by 3 bases and J by 3 bases, 12 bases remained unmatched. Germline V gives CDR1 KGHSH, CDR2 LQKENI. This CDR3 is built from 18 residues. This clone was seen a few times. Its target is unknown. Ten immunoSEQ deep assay plates held the unsorted PBMC DNA. Clones were sequenced by immunoSEQ multiplex PCR, and TCRdb holds only the in-frame ones, with some missing. Here the sample spans a few hundred thousand clones, roughly 72% being singletons. The sample was PBMCs. The chain recombines TRBV18 with TRBJ2-1; 9 bases fit TRBD2. The clonotype originates from a woman aged 40 to 50 in good health. Some clones in this sample may be carry-over from other donors' samples. The CDR3 region is CASSPTPSGIGVYNEQFF. CDR3 bases: TGTGCCAGCTCACCTACCCCTAGCGGGATCGGTGTCTACAATGAGCAGTTCTTC.